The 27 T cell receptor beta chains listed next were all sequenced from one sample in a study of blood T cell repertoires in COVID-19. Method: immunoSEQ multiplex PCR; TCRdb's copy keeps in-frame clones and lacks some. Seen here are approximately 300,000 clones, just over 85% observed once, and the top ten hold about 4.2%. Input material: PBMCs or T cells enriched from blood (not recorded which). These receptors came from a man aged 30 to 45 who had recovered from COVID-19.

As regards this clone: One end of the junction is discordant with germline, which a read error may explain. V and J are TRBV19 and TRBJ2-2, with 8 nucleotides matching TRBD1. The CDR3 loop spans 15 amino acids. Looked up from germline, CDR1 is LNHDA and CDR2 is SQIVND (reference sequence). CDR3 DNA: TGTGCCAGTAGTGTAGACAGGGGTATCACCGGGGAGCTGTTTTTT. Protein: CASSVDRGITGELFF. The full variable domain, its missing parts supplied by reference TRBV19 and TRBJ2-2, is DGGITQSPKYLFRKEGQNVTLSCEQNLNHDAMYWYRQDPGQGLRLIYYSQIVNDFQKGDIAEGYSVSREKKESFPLTVTSAQKNPTAFYLCASSVDRGITGELFFGEGSRLTVL.

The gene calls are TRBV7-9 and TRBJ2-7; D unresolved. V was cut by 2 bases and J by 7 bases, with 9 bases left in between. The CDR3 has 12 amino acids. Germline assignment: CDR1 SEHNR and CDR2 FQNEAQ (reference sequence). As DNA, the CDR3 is TGTGCCAGCAGCTTACCCGTCGGTGAGCAGTACTTC. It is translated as CASSLPVGEQYF.

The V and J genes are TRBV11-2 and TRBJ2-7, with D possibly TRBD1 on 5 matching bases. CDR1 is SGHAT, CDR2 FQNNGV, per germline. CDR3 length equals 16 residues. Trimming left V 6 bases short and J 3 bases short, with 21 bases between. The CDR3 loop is CASRTIQGSKNYEQYF. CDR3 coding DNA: TGTGCCAGCAGAACCATTCAGGGCTCCAAAAACTACGAGCAGTACTTC.

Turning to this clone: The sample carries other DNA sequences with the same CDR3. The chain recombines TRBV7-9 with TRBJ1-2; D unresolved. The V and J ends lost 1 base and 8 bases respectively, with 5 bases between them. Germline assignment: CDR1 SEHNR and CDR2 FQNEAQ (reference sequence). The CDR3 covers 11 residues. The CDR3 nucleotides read TGTGCCAGCAGCTTAGGCGGAGGCTACACCTTC. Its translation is CASSLGGGYTF.

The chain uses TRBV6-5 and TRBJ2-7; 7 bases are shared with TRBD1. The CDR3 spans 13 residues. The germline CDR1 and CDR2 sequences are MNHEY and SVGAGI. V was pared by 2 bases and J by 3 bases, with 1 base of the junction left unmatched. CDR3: CASSYRTGYEQYF. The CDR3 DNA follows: TGTGCCAGCAGTTACCGGACAGGCTACGAGCAGTACTTC.

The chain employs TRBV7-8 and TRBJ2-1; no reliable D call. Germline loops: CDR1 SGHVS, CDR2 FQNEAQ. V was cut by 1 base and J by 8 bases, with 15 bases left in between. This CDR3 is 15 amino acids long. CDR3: CASSLVARSVDEQFF. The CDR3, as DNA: TGTGCCAGCAGCTTAGTTGCGCGGTCGGTGGATGAGCAGTTCTTC.

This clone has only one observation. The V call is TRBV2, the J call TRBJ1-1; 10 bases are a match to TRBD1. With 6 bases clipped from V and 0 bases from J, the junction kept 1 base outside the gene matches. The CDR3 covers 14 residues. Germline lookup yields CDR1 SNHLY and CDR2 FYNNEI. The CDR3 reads CASRGQGLNTEAFF. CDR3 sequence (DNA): TGTGCCAGCAGGGGACAGGGGCTGAACACTGAAGCTTTCTTT.

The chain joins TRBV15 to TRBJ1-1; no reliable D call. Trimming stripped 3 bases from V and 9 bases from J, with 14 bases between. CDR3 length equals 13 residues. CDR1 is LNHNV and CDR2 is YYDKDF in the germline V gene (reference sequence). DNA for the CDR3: TGTGCCACCAGCAGTCGCAAGGCCAGGAAAGCTTTCTTT. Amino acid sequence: CATSSRKARKAFF.

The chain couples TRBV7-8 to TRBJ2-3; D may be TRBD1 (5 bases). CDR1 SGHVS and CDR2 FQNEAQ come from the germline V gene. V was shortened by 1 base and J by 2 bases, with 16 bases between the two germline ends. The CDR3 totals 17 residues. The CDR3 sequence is CASSLGLRGFTTDTQYF. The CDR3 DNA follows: TGTGCCAGCAGCTTAGGTCTAAGGGGATTTACCACAGATACGCAGTATTTT.

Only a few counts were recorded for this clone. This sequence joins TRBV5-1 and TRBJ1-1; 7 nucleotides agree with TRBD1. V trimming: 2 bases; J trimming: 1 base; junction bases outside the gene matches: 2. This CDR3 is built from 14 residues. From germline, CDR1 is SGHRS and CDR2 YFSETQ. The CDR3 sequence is CASSLYRGNTEAFF. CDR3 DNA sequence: TGCGCCAGCAGCTTATACAGGGGGAACACTGAAGCTTTCTTT.

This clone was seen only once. CDR3 amino acids: CASSLESRAGGYTF. CDR3 DNA: TGTGCCAGCAGCTTGGAGTCCAGGGCCGGTGGCTACACCTTC. V is TRBV5-5 and J is TRBJ1-2, with a tentative D call TRBD1 (5 bases). Germline-derived CDR1 and CDR2 are SGHKS and YYEKEE (reference sequence). V was pared by 0 bases and J by 7 bases, with 13 bases between. The CDR3 spans 14 residues.

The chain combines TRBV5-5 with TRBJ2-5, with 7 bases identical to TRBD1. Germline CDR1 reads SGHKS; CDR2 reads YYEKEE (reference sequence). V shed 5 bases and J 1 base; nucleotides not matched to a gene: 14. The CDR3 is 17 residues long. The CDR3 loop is CASSFEAPGQPQETQYF. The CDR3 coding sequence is TGTGCCAGCAGTTTCGAGGCCCCGGGACAGCCCCAAGAGACCCAGTACTTC.

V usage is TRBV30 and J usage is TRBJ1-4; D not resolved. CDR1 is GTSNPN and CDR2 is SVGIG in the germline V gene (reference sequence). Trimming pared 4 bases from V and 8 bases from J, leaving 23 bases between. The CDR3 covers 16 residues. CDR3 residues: CAWTSGPPIRGEKLFF. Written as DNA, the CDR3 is TGTGCCTGGACCTCCGGACCGCCGATCCGAGGGGAAAAACTGTTTTTT.

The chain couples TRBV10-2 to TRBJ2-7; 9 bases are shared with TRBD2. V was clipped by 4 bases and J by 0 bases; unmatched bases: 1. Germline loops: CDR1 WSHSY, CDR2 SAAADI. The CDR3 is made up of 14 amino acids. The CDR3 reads CASSVAGASYEQYF. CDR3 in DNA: TGCGCCAGCAGTGTAGCGGGAGCCTCCTACGAGCAGTACTTC.

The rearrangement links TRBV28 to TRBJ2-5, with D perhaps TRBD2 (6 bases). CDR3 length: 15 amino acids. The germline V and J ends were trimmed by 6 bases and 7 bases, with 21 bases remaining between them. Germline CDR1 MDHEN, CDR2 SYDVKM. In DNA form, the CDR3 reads TGTGCCAGCAGCCGAACCGGGACTCAGAGGGGGACCCAGTACTTC. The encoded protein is CASSRTGTQRGTQYF.

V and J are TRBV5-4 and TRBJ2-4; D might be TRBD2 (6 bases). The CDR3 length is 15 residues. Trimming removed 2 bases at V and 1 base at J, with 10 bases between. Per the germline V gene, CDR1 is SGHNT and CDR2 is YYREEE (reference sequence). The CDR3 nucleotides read TGTGCCAGCAGCTTAGGAGGGCTGGCCAAAAACATTCAGTACTTC. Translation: CASSLGGLAKNIQYF. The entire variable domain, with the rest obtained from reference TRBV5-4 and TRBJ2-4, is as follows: ETGVTQSPTHLIKTRGQQVTLRCSSQSGHNTVSWYQQALGQGPQFIFQYYREEENGRGNFPPRFSGLQFPNYSSELNVNALELDDSALYLCASSLGGLAKNIQYFGAGTRLSVL.

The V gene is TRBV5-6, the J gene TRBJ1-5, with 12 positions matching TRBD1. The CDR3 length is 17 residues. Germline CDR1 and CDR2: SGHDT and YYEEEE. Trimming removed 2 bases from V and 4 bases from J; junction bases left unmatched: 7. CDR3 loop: CASSLRGQGARNQPQHF. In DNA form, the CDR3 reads TGTGCCAGCAGCTTAAGGGGACAGGGGGCGCGAAATCAGCCCCAGCATTTT.

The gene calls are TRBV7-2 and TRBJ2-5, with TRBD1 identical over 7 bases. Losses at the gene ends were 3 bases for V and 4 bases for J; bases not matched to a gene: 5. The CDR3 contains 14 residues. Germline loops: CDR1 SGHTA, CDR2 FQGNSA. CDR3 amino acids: CASSFQGQRETQYF. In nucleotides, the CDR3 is TGTGCCAGCAGCTTCCAGGGACAGCGAGAGACCCAGTACTTC.

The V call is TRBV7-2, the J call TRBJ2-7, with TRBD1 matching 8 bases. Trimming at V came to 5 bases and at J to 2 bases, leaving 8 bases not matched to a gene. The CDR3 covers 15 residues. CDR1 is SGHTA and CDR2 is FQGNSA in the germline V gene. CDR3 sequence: CASSLRQGATYEQYF. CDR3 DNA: TGTGCCAGCAGCCTTCGTCAGGGGGCTACCTACGAGCAGTACTTC. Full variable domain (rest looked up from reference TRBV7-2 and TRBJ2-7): GAGVSQSPSNKVTEKGKDVELRCDPISGHTALYWYRQSLGQGLEFLIYFQGNSAPDKSGLPSDRFSAERTGGSVSTLTIQRTQQEDSAVYLCASSLRQGATYEQYFGPGTRLTVT.

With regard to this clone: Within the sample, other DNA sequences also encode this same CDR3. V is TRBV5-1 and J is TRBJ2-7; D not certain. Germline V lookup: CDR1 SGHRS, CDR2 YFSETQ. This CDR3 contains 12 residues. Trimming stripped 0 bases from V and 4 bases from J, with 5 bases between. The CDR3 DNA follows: TGCGCCAGCAGCTTGGGAGGTTACGAGCAGTACTTC. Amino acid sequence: CASSLGGYEQYF.

The CDR3 nucleotides read TGTGCTAGTGGTTCCACCGTTTGGCGGGAGGGCCTGAGCACAGATACGCAGTATTTT. Protein sequence: CASGSTVWREGLSTDTQYF. The chain is built from TRBV12-5 and TRBJ2-3; 9 bases fit TRBD2. Looked up from germline, CDR1 is LGHNT and CDR2 is FRNRAP. V lost 4 bases and J lost 0; bases outside the gene matches: 14. CDR3 length: 19 amino acids.

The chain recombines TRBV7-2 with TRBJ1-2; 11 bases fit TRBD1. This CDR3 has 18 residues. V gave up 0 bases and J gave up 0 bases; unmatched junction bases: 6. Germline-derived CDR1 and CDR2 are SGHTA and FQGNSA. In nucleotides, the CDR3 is TGTGCCAGCAGCTTAGCTCGTCGGACAGGGGGCCCTAACTATGGCTACACCTTC. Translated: CASSLARRTGGPNYGYTF.

The CDR3 is CASSETSGPQETQYF. In DNA, the CDR3 is TGTGCCAGCAGCGAGACTAGCGGACCCCAAGAGACCCAGTACTTC. The chain uses TRBV9 and TRBJ2-5; 9 nucleotides agree with TRBD2. Germline V gene data show CDR1 as SGDLS and CDR2 as YYNGEE. V dropped 3 bases and J dropped 1; count of bases not matched to a gene: 4. The CDR3 runs to 15 residues. The complete variable domain, with remaining parts taken from reference TRBV9 and TRBJ2-5, reads DSGVTQTPKHLITATGQRVTLRCSPRSGDLSVYWYQQSLDQGLQFLIQYYNGEERAKGNILERFSAQQFPDLHSELNLSSLELGDSALYFCASSETSGPQETQYFGPGTRLLVL.

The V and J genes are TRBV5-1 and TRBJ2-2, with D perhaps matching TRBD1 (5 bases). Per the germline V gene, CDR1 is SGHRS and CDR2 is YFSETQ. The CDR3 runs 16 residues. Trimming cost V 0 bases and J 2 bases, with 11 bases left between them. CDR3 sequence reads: CASSLGGQINTGELFF. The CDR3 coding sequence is TGCGCCAGCAGCTTGGGGGGCCAGATAAACACCGGGGAGCTGTTTTTT.

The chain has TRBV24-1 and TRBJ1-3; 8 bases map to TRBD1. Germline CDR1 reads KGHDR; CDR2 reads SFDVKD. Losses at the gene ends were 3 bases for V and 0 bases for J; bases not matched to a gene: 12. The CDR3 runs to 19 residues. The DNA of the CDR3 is TGTGCCACCAGTGATCCGTGGACAGGGTTTAGGGTCTCTGGAAACACCATATATTTT. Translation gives CATSDPWTGFRVSGNTIYF.

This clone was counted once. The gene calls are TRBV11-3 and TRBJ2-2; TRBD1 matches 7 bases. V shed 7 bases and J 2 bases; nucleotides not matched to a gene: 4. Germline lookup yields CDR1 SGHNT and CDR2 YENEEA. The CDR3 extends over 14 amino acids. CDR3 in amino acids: CASKDRVNTGELFF. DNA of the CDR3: TGTGCCAGCAAAGACAGGGTTAACACCGGGGAGCTGTTTTTT.

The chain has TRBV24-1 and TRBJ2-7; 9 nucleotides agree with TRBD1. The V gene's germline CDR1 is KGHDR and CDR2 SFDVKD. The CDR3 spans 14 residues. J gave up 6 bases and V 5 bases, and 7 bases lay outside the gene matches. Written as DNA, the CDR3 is TGTGCCACCAGTGGGGGACAGGGAGTTGGCGAGCAGTACTTC. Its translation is CATSGGQGVGEQYF.